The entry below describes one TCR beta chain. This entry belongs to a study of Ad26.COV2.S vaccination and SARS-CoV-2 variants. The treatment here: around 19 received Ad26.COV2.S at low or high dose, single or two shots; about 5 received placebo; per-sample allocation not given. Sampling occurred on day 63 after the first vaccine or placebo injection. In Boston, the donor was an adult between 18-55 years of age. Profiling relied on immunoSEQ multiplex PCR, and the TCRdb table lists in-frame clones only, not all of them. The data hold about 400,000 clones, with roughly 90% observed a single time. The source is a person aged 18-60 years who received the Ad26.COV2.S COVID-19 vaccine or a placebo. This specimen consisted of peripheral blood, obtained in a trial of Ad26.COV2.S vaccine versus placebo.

The CDR3, as DNA: TGTGCCAGCAGTAGACCAAATGAAAAACTGTTTTTT. It encodes CASSRPNEKLFF. The rearrangement uses TRBV3-1 (or the pseudogene TRBV3-2) and TRBJ1-4; D unresolved. V was shortened by 6 bases and J by 5 bases, with 7 bases between the two germline ends. The CDR3 covers 12 residues. Germline V CDR1 and CDR2: LGHDT, YNNKEL (reference sequence).